Described below is a single T cell receptor (beta chain) sequence and its context. This clone occurred a few times. This clone's antigen is unknown. Base-call qualities are not available, and no considerably larger clone is one nucleotide away. Receptors were amplified or captured by the immunoSEQ multiplex PCR assay. RNA was extracted from all samples and reverse transcribed into cDNA, which served as template for TCR sequencing. First-strand cDNA was synthesized with SuperScript III using a 2:1 mix of oligo-dT and random hexamers. A synthetic immune receptor repertoire was used to assess amplification bias, and residual bias was removed computationally. From the authors' description of their analysis: After raw reads were preprocessed to remove errors, the CDR3 was defined following IMGT conventions as running from the conserved cysteine to phenylalanine. Clonality was computed as 1 minus the Shannon entropy, with the entropy normalized by log2 of the number of productive unique TCRs. Scalp TCRbeta sequences were cross-referenced with sorted blood CD4 and CD8 repertoires so that the CD4 or CD8 identity of scalp clones could be inferred. Imported from immuneACCESS, the table was reduced by TCRdb to in-frame sequences with V and J called. These copies leave out some clones; in studies compared against another copy, an unresolved V gene accounts for under half, and the cause of the remainder is not known. The V and J calls and clone size were taken over from that table, and D and trimming were inferred from the DNA. The sample includes over 150,000 clones, with 45% to 65% observed a single time. The ten largest account for roughly 0.7% of the sample.

The data originate from a study of CD8+ T cells in alopecia areata (dated by TCRdb to about 2018). General notes on the study: Treated patients were enrolled in an open-label pilot trial of oral tofacitinib, 5 to 10 mg twice daily, for moderate-to-severe alopecia areata. Patients on tofacitinib were biopsied at baseline and after 4 and 24 weeks of treatment, and several of the patients also had a later scalp biopsy. Scalp clonality was compared across normal scalp (n=4), patchy alopecia areata scalp (n=8), and alopecia totalis/universalis scalp (n=8). Amplification of TCRbeta CDR3 regions was done by immunoSEQ multiplex PCR using 35 Vbeta forward primers and 13 Jbeta reverse primers. Tofacitinib was given for 6 to 18 months, followed by 6 months of follow-up off drug to assess delayed response and recurrence. In treated patients, disease severity was measured using the SALT score, which gives the percentage of scalp surface area affected. The RNA source kit depended on sample type: the PAXgene miRNA kit for fixed scalp, the miRNeasy kit for PBMCs, and the RNeasy kit for mouse skin. On the human side, TCRbeta sequencing was run on scalp tissue and on sorted CD4+ and CD8+ peripheral blood T cells from healthy controls and from alopecia areata patients with either patchy or totalis/universalis disease. High-throughput TCRbeta sequencing was used to examine T cell clonal expansion in alopecia areata in both the C3H/HeJ mouse model and human patients. Overall results and qualifications from the work: Tofacitinib significantly decreased scalp clonality and the number of expanded CD8+ clones among the top 100 scalp clones. Unlike mouse skin, which is dominated by gammadelta T cells, normal human skin has resident alphabeta T cells that are also sequenced, and this complicates analysis of the scalp TCR repertoire. Compared with normal scalp, lesional scalp had higher clonality and more expanded CD8+ clones, particularly in alopecia totalis/universalis, a pattern that suggests antigenic drive. Because the treated cohort was small and had just a single nonresponder, larger studies are needed to establish links between baseline CD8+ expansion and response. Shared TCR sequences between patients were less evident than in mice, which may be partly attributable to HLA diversity in the patient population. Many expanded lesional clones were found to persist in scalp and blood during tofacitinib treatment, and relapse after treatment cessation may be partly explained by this persistence.

What the time point label conveys for this sample: around 29 days on oral tofacitinib. The sample's treatment or condition label, in plain terms: oral pan-JAK inhibitor, 5-10 mg twice daily. Peripheral blood and lesional scalp punch biopsies were obtained from patients with alopecia areata. PBMCs were separated by density centrifugation and stained for CD3, CD4 and CD8, after which CD4+ and CD8+ T cells were sorted on a FACSAria. For CDR1 and CDR2, the germline V gene lists SGHTA and FQGNSA. Cut back by 1 base and 7 bases, the V and J ends lie 16 bases apart. Spanning cysteine to phenylalanine, the CDR3 consists of 15 amino acids. Just CDR3 DNA is preserved here, 45 bases in frame from base 1.

The sequence links TRBV7-2 to TRBJ1-1, and TRBD1 may be the D gene, going by 6 matching bases. This specimen was CD4+ T cells sorted from blood, taken at week 4, from a patient treated with tofacitinib. This TCR derives from a human donor with alopecia areata. CDR3 protein: CASSLGQGWIFEAFF. The DNA sequence follows: TGTGCCAGCAGCTTAGGGCAGGGGTGGATCTTTGAAGCTTTCTTT.